Presented here are 12 T cell receptor beta chains from one specimen sequenced in a study of cytomegalovirus exposure and HLA in healthy donors. The primer mix had 60 Vbeta and 13 Jbeta primers. Clones were read by immunoSEQ multiplex PCR, and TCRdb kept only the in-frame ones, dropping some. The sample contains more than 150,000 clones, more than 65% of which appear only once. The sample was PBMCs. The receptors originated from a girl between 10 and 17 years old in good health and CMV-seropositive.

This clone was seen only a few times. The gene calls are TRBV6-1 and TRBJ2-7, with D perhaps matching TRBD2 (5 bases). CDR3 length: 13 residues. Germline V gene data show CDR1 as MNHNS and CDR2 as SASEGT. The V gene lost 7 bases and the J gene lost 5 bases, with 15 bases spanning the gap. The CDR3 spells CASTRELVDEQYF. CDR3 coding DNA: TGTGCCAGCACTAGGGAGTTAGTTGACGAGCAGTACTTC.

The genes are TRBV5-5 and TRBJ2-2, with no clear D. Germline lookup yields CDR1 SGHKS and CDR2 YYEKEE (reference sequence). The CDR3 runs to 14 residues. V was pared by 0 bases and J by 5 bases, with 8 bases between. The CDR3 DNA follows: TGTGCCAGCAGCTTGGCCATGGAGACCGGGGAGCTGTTTTTT. It translates to CASSLAMETGELFF.

This clone was seen a handful of times. V is TRBV11-2 and J is TRBJ2-7; D is unresolved. This CDR3 has 12 residues. Trimming left V 5 bases short and J 3 bases short, with 8 bases between. Germline assignment: CDR1 SGHAT and CDR2 FQNNGV. CDR3 DNA: TGTGCCAGCAGCCAAAACGGCTACGAGCAGTACTTC. Translation: CASSQNGYEQYF.

This rearrangement joins TRBV28 to TRBJ2-5; D ambiguous. Trimming cost V 5 bases and J 4 bases, with 14 bases left between them. This CDR3 spans 14 amino acids. The V gene's germline CDR1 is MDHEN and CDR2 SYDVKM. CDR3 DNA sequence: TGTGCCAGCAGTCTATTACGGTTCGGAGAGACCCAGTACTTC. Translation: CASSLLRFGETQYF.

This clone was counted between two and nine times. This sequence joins TRBV2 and TRBJ1-1; unclear D gene. The length of the CDR3 is 13 residues. The germline gives CDR1 SNHLY, CDR2 FYNNEI. Between the trimmed V and J ends, which lost 3 bases and 2 bases, there was a span of 7 bases. The CDR3 region has the DNA TGTGCCAGCAGTGATACGGGAAACACTGAAGCTTTCTTT. As protein: CASSDTGNTEAFF.

V gene TRBV21-1 combines with J gene TRBJ2-7; the table's D call, TRBD1, has no DNA check behind it. TRBV21-1 represents a pseudogene. This CDR3 spans 16 amino acids. CDR3 in amino acids: CASSSTRGQGFDEQYF. The CDR3 coding sequence is TGTGCCAGCAGCTCCACACGGGGACAGGGTTTCGACGAGCAGTACTTC.

The chain uses TRBV10-3 and TRBJ1-3; D is perhaps TRBD1 (5 bases). V was cut by 2 bases and J by 0 bases, with 11 bases left in between. Germline V gene data show CDR1 as ENHRY and CDR2 as SYGVKD. CDR3 length: 16 residues. CDR3 DNA: TGTGCCATCAGTGAGACCCTGACAGACTCTGGAAACACCATATATTTT. This translates into CAISETLTDSGNTIYF.

This chain uses TRBV7-8 with TRBJ2-7; a possible D gene is TRBD1 (7 bases). Germline V gives CDR1 SGHVS, CDR2 FQNEAQ. The CDR3 covers 18 residues. V was trimmed by 5 bases and J by 0 bases, leaving 23 bases between them. CDR3 sequence (DNA): TGTGCCAGCAGCCTAAGCCACCCGCGGGGACAGAACTCCTACGAGCAGTACTTC. It translates to CASSLSHPRGQNSYEQYF.

V gene TRBV15 combines with J gene TRBJ1-4; D may be TRBD1 (6 bases). V lost 2 bases and J lost 3, with 16 bases in between. The CDR3 is made up of 17 amino acids. Germline V gives CDR1 LNHNV, CDR2 YYDKDF (reference sequence). The CDR3 DNA reads TGTGCCACCAGCAGACCCACAGGGACCGCGGCTAATGAAAAACTGTTTTTT. Translation: CATSRPTGTAANEKLFF.

The chain links TRBV10-1 to TRBJ2-4; tentatively, D is TRBD1 (5 bases). Germline-derived CDR1 and CDR2 are WNHNN and SYGVQD (reference sequence). The CDR3 extends over 12 amino acids. V was shortened by 4 bases and J by 6 bases, with 7 bases between the two germline ends. CDR3 sequence: CASSGQGNIQYF. The CDR3 DNA sequence: TGCGCCAGCAGTGGCCAGGGAAACATTCAGTACTTC.

This sequence joins TRBV18 and TRBJ2-7, with a possible D match to TRBD2 (6 bases). Trimming shortened V by 3 bases and J by 4 bases, and 13 bases separated the two germline ends. CDR1 is KGHSH and CDR2 is LQKENI in the germline V gene. The CDR3 loop spans 14 amino acids. The CDR3 loop reads CASSPAGGEYEQYF. CDR3 DNA sequence: TGTGCCAGCTCACCGGCCGGGGGAGAATACGAGCAGTACTTC.

The V and J genes are TRBV27 and TRBJ1-1, with D hard to call. Germline V gene data show CDR1 as MNHEY and CDR2 as SMNVEV (reference sequence). This CDR3 has 13 residues. The V gene lost 3 bases and the J gene lost 7 bases, with 12 bases spanning the gap. CDR3 nucleotide sequence: TGTGCCAGCAGTTTTGAGGGTGAATTTGAAGCTTTCTTT. This encodes CASSFEGEFEAFF.